The TCR beta chain under discussion was sequenced for a study of post-analysis software for immune sequencing data. Study-wide background: Patients with relapsing-remitting, secondary progressive and progressive-relapsing multiple sclerosis courses were all represented. Overall study results and limits: Roughly five TRBV segments appeared more often in patients than in controls, and TRBV5-6, TRBV5-1 and TRBV20-1 were among these.

Remarks on this clonotype: The antigen is undetermined.

Prepared libraries of TCR beta cDNA carried unique molecular identifiers. Yield was 500,000 to 600,000 cDNA molecules from roughly 0.93 to 9.6 million T cells. TCRdb re-called the PCR reads through MiXCR, storing one row per CDR3 protein. The sample contains 350,000 to 450,000 distinct CDR3 sequences, approximately 42% of which appear only once. This CDR3 spans 14 amino acids. Germline lookup yields CDR1 SGHDT and CDR2 YYEEEE. V lost 4 bases, J lost 4 bases, and 7 bases stayed unmatched. Material for sequencing was blood. The chain is built from TRBV5-6 and TRBJ1-1; 7 positions agree with TRBD1. This TCR came from a girl aged 2 to 9 with multiple sclerosis. The CDR3 nucleotides read TGTGCCAGCAGCCGACAGGGAATAAGCACTGAAGCTTTCTTT. Protein product: CASSRQGISTEAFF. The whole variable domain, remainder taken from reference TRBV5-6 and TRBJ1-1, is DAGVTQSPTHLIKTRGQQVTLRCSPKSGHDTVSWYQQALGQGPQFIFQYYEEEERQRGNFPDRFSGHQFPNYSSELNVNALLLGDSALYLCASSRQGISTEAFFGQGTRLTVV.